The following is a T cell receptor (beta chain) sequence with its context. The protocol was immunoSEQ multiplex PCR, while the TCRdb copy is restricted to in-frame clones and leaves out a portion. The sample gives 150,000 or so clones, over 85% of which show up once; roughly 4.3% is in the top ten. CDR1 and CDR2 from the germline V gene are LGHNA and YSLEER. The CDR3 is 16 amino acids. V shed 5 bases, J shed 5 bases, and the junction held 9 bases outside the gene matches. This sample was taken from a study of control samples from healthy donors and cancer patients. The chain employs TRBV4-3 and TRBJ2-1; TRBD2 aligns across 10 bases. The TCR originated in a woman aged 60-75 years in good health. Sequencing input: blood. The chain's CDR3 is CASSLRGLAGDNEQFF. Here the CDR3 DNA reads TGCGCCAGCAGCTTGCGTGGGCTAGCGGGGGACAATGAGCAGTTCTTC.